This entry features one TCR beta chain sequence. Its antigen is still unknown. Individual cDNA molecules received unique molecular identifiers. TCRdb reprocessed the 5' RACE reads via MiXCR and lists one record per CDR3 protein. The repertoire has 70,000 to 95,000 distinct CDR3 sequences, over 12% of them found once; the top ten carry just under 0.6%. The entry originates in a study of early T cells in non-severe SARS-CoV-2 infection. Study-wide results and caveats: CD4 and private specificities were missed by VDJdb matching, which favored anti-spike CD8 responses.

From germline, CDR1 is MNHEY and CDR2 SVGEGT. With 7 bases removed from V and 2 bases from J, the gap between germline ends came to 14 bases. The CDR3 is made up of 15 amino acids. The clonotype comes from an adult who was a healthcare worker with PCR-confirmed SARS-CoV-2 infection or an uninfected control (not recorded which). This chain links TRBV6-2 or TRBV6-3 with TRBJ2-2, with a weak D call TRBD1 (6 bases). The sequenced sample was whole blood. Here the CDR3 reads CASKAGTLNTGELFF. CDR3 DNA: TGTGCCAGCAAGGCCGGGACACTAAACACCGGGGAGCTGTTTTTT.